This T cell receptor (beta chain) was profiled in a study of blood T cell repertoires in COVID-19. The overall study: Acute and convalescent COVID-19 specimens originated in the United States, Italy and Spain. PBMCs, B-cell-depleted T cells, or T cells were the source of the cDNA or gDNA that made up the material.

Per the original data handling: Reference gene primer amplification gave nucleated cell count estimates. Sequencing was performed with immunoSEQ multiplex PCR; in TCRdb, only in-frame clones are kept and a portion is missing. V, J and clone size are taken as reported in that table, and D and trimming were inferred from the DNA itself. Of some 220,000 clones in the sample, 80% were seen once. The CDR3 contains 14 residues. The J segment lost 4 bases and the V segment lost 6 bases, leaving 7 bases of the junction unmatched. Germline CDR1 MNHEY, CDR2 SVGAGI. This clonotype was sampled from a human donor in a cohort sampled during active COVID-19. The chain links TRBV6-5 to TRBJ1-2, with 8 bases identical to TRBD1. The specimen was peripheral blood. The CDR3 nucleotides are TGTGCCAGCAGACGACAGGGGCTCAGCTATGGCTACACCTTC. Amino acid sequence: CASRRQGLSYGYTF.